The 26 T cell receptor beta chains reported below all come from one sample, sequenced in a study of radiotherapy plus CTLA-4 blockade in lung cancer. Only in-frame clones appear in the TCRdb table, and some are missing; sequencing was by immunoSEQ multiplex PCR. The repertoire holds about 85,000 clones, with around 88% as singletons. Source: peripheral blood, taken from a patient treated with radiotherapy plus ipilimumab. These receptors all stem from a human donor with non-small cell lung cancer who had a partial response to radiotherapy plus ipilimumab.

This chain joins TRBV28 and TRBJ1-4; D is unclear. The CDR3 length is 16 residues. CDR1 and CDR2 from the germline V gene are MDHEN and SYDVKM. The V end was cut by 1 base, the J end by 0 bases, with 9 bases between. The CDR3 sequence: CASSLFTVPTNEKLFF. The CDR3 region has the DNA TGTGCCAGCAGTTTATTTACGGTTCCAACTAATGAAAAACTGTTTTTT.

The chain has TRBV19 and TRBJ1-1, with D perhaps TRBD1 (5 bases). V gave up 3 bases and J gave up 5 bases, with 10 bases separating them. Germline assignment: CDR1 LNHDA and CDR2 SQIVND (reference sequence). This CDR3 region has 13 residues. This CDR3 is CASSIGRATEAFF. The CDR3 DNA reads as TGTGCCAGTAGTATCGGCAGGGCGACTGAAGCTTTCTTT.

This chain uses TRBV7-9 with TRBJ2-1; 9 nucleotides line up with TRBD1. This CDR3 contains 16 residues. CDR1 is SEHNR, CDR2 FQNEAQ, per germline (reference sequence). V was clipped by 5 bases and J by 8 bases; unmatched bases: 13. The CDR3: CASSHLQGAVNDEQFF. The CDR3, as DNA: TGTGCCAGCAGCCATTTACAGGGGGCGGTAAACGATGAGCAGTTCTTC.

The chain joins TRBV28 to TRBJ2-3, with 7 bases that match TRBD2. The length of the CDR3 is 14 residues. The germline V gene encodes CDR1 MDHEN and CDR2 SYDVKM. Trimming at V came to 7 bases and at J to 2 bases, leaving 6 bases not matched to a gene. The CDR3 sequence is CASTSGDYTDTQYF. In DNA, the CDR3 is TGTGCCAGCACCTCGGGGGACTACACAGATACGCAGTATTTT.

With respect to this clone: One end of the junction does not line up with germline, which may come from a read error. The chain employs TRBV30 and TRBJ2-3, with a tentative D call TRBD1 (6 bases). This CDR3 comprises 13 residues. Germline V gives CDR1 GTSNPN, CDR2 SVGIG (reference sequence). The CDR3 reads CAWKQGFTDTQYF. Written as DNA, the CDR3 is TGTGCGTGGAAACAGGGTTTCACAGATACGCAGTATTTT.

Concerning this clone itself: The same CDR3 arises from other DNA sequences in this sample as well. J is TRBJ1-5 and V is TRBV6-5; a weak D match, TRBD1 (5 bases). Germline V lookup: CDR1 MNHEY, CDR2 SVGAGI. The CDR3 totals 14 residues. The V end lost 2 bases, the J end lost 7 bases, and 12 bases lay between the germline ends. This CDR3 is CASSYGRGSQPQHF. Here the CDR3 DNA reads TGTGCCAGCAGTTACGGAAGGGGTAGCCAGCCCCAGCATTTT.

V usage is TRBV6-5 and J usage is TRBJ1-5, with D possibly TRBD1 on 5 matching bases. CDR3 length equals 12 residues. The V gene lost 6 bases and the J gene lost 6 bases, with 9 bases spanning the gap. Germline-derived CDR1 and CDR2 are MNHEY and SVGAGI. The CDR3 nucleotides read TGTGCCAGCAGGCAGGGTCTTCAGCCCCAGCATTTT. It codes for CASRQGLQPQHF.

The J gene is TRBJ1-1, the V gene TRBV5-1, with 11 bases identical to TRBD1. This CDR3 has 15 amino acids. V dropped 4 bases and J dropped 5; count of bases not matched to a gene: 7. Germline V gene sequence: CDR1 SGHRS, CDR2 YFSETQ. Here the CDR3 reads CASSKEDRGLTEAFF. The CDR3 DNA sequence: TGCGCCAGCAGCAAAGAGGACAGGGGGCTTACTGAAGCTTTCTTT.

The chain carries TRBV28 and TRBJ1-4; 7 bases map to TRBD1. J lost 5 bases, V lost 3 bases, and 3 bases had no gene match. The CDR3 runs 14 residues. Germline loops: CDR1 MDHEN, CDR2 SYDVKM. CDR3 DNA: TGTGCCAGCAGTTTGACAGGGCGAAATGAAAAACTGTTTTTT. Translation gives CASSLTGRNEKLFF. The whole variable domain, filled in from reference TRBV28 and TRBJ1-4, reads DVKVTQSSRYLVKRTGEKVFLECVQDMDHENMFWYRQDPGLGLRLIYFSYDVKMKEKGDIPEGYSVSREKKERFSLILESASTNQTSMYLCASSLTGRNEKLFFGSGTQLSVL.

The genes are TRBV14 and TRBJ2-5; maybe TRBD1 (6 bases). This CDR3 comprises 14 residues. Per the germline V gene, CDR1 is SGHDN and CDR2 is FVKESK. V lost 4 bases to trimming and J lost 5 bases, with 14 bases between them. CDR3 DNA: TGTGCCAGCAGCCTCATGACAGGCAGGGAGACCCAGTACTTC. Translating it yields CASSLMTGRETQYF.

This clone came up once. The rearrangement uses TRBV28 and TRBJ2-7; tentatively, D is TRBD1 (6 bases). With 3 bases removed from V and 3 bases from J, the gap between germline ends came to 6 bases. The germline V gene has CDR1 MDHEN and CDR2 SYDVKM. The CDR3 totals 12 residues. CDR3 coding DNA: TGTGCCAGCAGTTTGACAGGCTACGAGCAGTACTTC. This codes for CASSLTGYEQYF.

This chain connects TRBV6-5 to TRBJ2-2; 7 bases align to TRBD1. CDR1 is MNHEY and CDR2 is SVGAGI in the germline V gene. J lost 8 bases, V lost 6 bases, and 9 bases had no gene match. This CDR3 comprises 14 residues. The DNA for the CDR3 is TGTGCCAGCAGCCCGGACAGGCCCCTTGGGGAGCTGTTTTTT. Protein: CASSPDRPLGELFF.

The chain joins TRBV19 to TRBJ1-5; D is perhaps TRBD1 (6 bases). V shed 2 bases and J shed 0 bases, with 8 bases lying between them. This CDR3 has 15 amino acids. From germline, CDR1 is LNHDA and CDR2 SQIVND (reference sequence). CDR3 in amino acids: CASSIRTDSNQPQHF. The DNA for the CDR3 is TGTGCCAGTAGTATACGGACAGATAGCAATCAGCCCCAGCATTTT.

The chain joins TRBV7-8 to TRBJ1-6; 7 nucleotides match TRBD1. Germline V lookup: CDR1 SGHVS, CDR2 FQNEAQ. With 1 base clipped from V and 14 bases from J, the junction kept 2 bases outside the gene matches. This CDR3 spans 12 amino acids. The DNA of the CDR3 is TGTGCCAGCAGCTTAGTGGGGACAGCCCTCCACTTT. Its translation is CASSLVGTALHF.

This chain links TRBV6-4 with TRBJ2-3; the match to TRBD1 covers 8 bases. Germline lookup yields CDR1 MRHNA and CDR2 SNTAGT. There are 15 residues in the CDR3. V lost 5 bases, J lost 3 bases, and 7 bases stayed unmatched. The CDR3 bases are TGTGCCAGCAGTTCGAACGGACAGGGTACAGATACGCAGTATTTT. Its protein is CASSSNGQGTDTQYF.

The V call is TRBV27, the J call TRBJ1-5; 8 nucleotides align to TRBD1. The CDR3 extends over 14 amino acids. The ends lost 6 bases at V and 4 bases at J; junction bases unmatched: 5. Germline V lookup: CDR1 MNHEY, CDR2 SMNVEV (reference sequence). The DNA for the CDR3 is TGTGCCAGCAGGGGGACAGGAGCAAATCAGCCCCAGCATTTT. Translated: CASRGTGANQPQHF.

The genes are TRBV7-2 and TRBJ2-1; TRBD2 agrees at 13 bases. The germline V gene encodes CDR1 SGHTA and CDR2 FQGNSA. Losses at the gene ends were 1 base for V and 8 bases for J; bases not matched to a gene: 8. The CDR3 spans 17 residues. CDR3 residues: CASSLGLAGGRGDEQFF. The CDR3 DNA sequence: TGTGCCAGCAGCTTAGGACTAGCGGGAGGCCGAGGTGATGAGCAGTTCTTC. The variable domain in full, completed from reference TRBV7-2 and TRBJ2-1, reads GAGVSQSPSNKVTEKGKDVELRCDPISGHTALYWYRQSLGQGLEFLIYFQGNSAPDKSGLPSDRFSAERTGGSVSTLTIQRTQQEDSAVYLCASSLGLAGGRGDEQFFGPGTRLTVL.

This clone came up a few times. The chain is built from TRBV19 and TRBJ1-5; 11 bases agree with TRBD1. The CDR3 spans 14 residues. Germline V gives CDR1 LNHDA, CDR2 SQIVND (reference sequence). The J segment lost 7 bases and the V segment lost 7 bases, leaving 6 bases of the junction unmatched. CDR3 amino acids: CASTGTGGRQPQHF. CDR3 nucleotide sequence: TGTGCCAGTACCGGGACAGGGGGAAGGCAGCCCCAGCATTTT.

This rearrangement joins TRBV21-1 to TRBJ2-1; the tabulated D call, TRBD2, remains unverified against the DNA. TRBV21-1 is described as a pseudogene. The CDR3 has 16 residues. CDR3 sequence: CASSKMGGSSYNEQFF. The DNA of the CDR3 is TGTGCCAGCAGCAAAATGGGCGGGAGCTCCTACAATGAGCAGTTCTTC.

The rearrangement uses TRBV4-2 and TRBJ2-3, with D uncertain. V lost 0 bases, J lost 3 bases, and 10 bases lay in between. The CDR3 runs to 15 residues. Germline-derived CDR1 and CDR2 are LGHNA and YNFKEQ. CDR3 bases: TGTGCCAGCAGCCAAGATCGCGTCCTGACAGATACGCAGTATTTT. Residues: CASSQDRVLTDTQYF.

The chain carries TRBV28 and TRBJ2-3, with 7 bases matching TRBD2. Germline-derived CDR1 and CDR2 are MDHEN and SYDVKM. The CDR3 totals 17 residues. V gave up 4 bases and J gave up 3 bases; unmatched junction bases: 13. In nucleotides, the CDR3 is TGTGCCAGCAGTTCATGGGACCGTGCGGGAGCAACAGATACGCAGTATTTT. This gives the protein CASSSWDRAGATDTQYF.

This clone was seen a single time. This rearrangement joins TRBV6-5 to TRBJ2-5, with D possibly TRBD1 on 6 matching bases. Germline CDR1 MNHEY, CDR2 SVGAGI. V gave up 2 bases and J gave up 10 bases, with 20 bases separating them. There are 15 residues in the CDR3. The CDR3 DNA reads as TGTGCCAGCAGTTACACCGGGACACTGGCTGGGAACCAGTACTTC. Its translation is CASSYTGTLAGNQYF.

Only one count was recorded for this clone. The DNA for the CDR3 is TGTGCCAGCAGCCCAGAAGGTGGGCAGGAAAACACCATATATTTT. Protein sequence: CASSPEGGQENTIYF. The chain employs TRBV4-2 and TRBJ1-3, with no clear D. Per the germline V gene, CDR1 is LGHNA and CDR2 is YNFKEQ. The CDR3 contains 15 residues. The V gene lost 4 bases and the J gene lost 6 bases, with 16 bases spanning the gap.

The V gene is TRBV7-3, the J gene TRBJ2-2, with 10 positions matching TRBD1. The CDR3 totals 15 residues. Trimming at V came to 2 bases and at J to 4 bases, leaving 1 base not matched to a gene. Germline loops: CDR1 SGHTA, CDR2 FQGTGA. The CDR3 DNA reads TGTGCCAGCAGCTTAGACAGGGGGCTCACCGGGGAGCTGTTTTTT. Amino acids: CASSLDRGLTGELFF.

This clone has just a few counts. The chain links TRBV30 to TRBJ2-2; D gene uncertain. Germline V CDR1 and CDR2: GTSNPN, SVGIG (reference sequence). V was cut by 4 bases and J by 0 bases, with 6 bases left in between. The CDR3 has 13 amino acids. In nucleotides, the CDR3 is TGTGCCTGGAATGTCGCGAACACCGGGGAGCTGTTTTTT. Translation gives CAWNVANTGELFF.

This sequence joins TRBV2 and TRBJ2-1, with 8 bases aligning to TRBD1. With 8 bases clipped from V and 7 bases from J, the junction kept 13 bases outside the gene matches. In germline, CDR1 is SNHLY, CDR2 FYNNEI. The CDR3 length is 15 residues. The CDR3 loop is CASYGRDRNENEQFF. The CDR3 region has the DNA TGTGCCAGCTATGGCCGGGACAGGAATGAGAATGAGCAGTTCTTC. The variable domain in full, completed from reference TRBV2 and TRBJ2-1, reads EPEVTQTPSHQVTQMGQEVILRCVPISNHLYFYWYRQILGQKVEFLVSFYNNEISEKSEIFDDQFSVERPDGSNFTLKIRSTKLEDSAMYFCASYGRDRNENEQFFGPGTRLTVL.